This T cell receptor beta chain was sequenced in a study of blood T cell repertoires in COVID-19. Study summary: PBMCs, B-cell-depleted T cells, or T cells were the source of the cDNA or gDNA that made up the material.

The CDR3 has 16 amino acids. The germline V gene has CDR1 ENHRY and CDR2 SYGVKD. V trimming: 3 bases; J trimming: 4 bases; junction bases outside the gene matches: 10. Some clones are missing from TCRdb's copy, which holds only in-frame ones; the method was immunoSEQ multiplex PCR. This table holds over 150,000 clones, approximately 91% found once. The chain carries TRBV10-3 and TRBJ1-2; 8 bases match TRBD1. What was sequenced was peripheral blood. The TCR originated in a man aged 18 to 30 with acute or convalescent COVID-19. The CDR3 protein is CAISDKDRVHIYGYTF. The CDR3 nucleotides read TGTGCCATCAGTGACAAGGACAGGGTACATATCTATGGCTACACCTTC.